This T cell receptor beta chain was retrieved from a study of T cell changes during pregnancy in multiple sclerosis. The CDR3 is 16 amino acids. Trimming took 0 bases from V and 5 from J; bases not matched to a gene: 9. The germline V gene encodes CDR1 MNHEY and CDR2 SVGAGI. Data came from immunoSEQ multiplex PCR; TCRdb stores just in-frame clones and leaves some out. The sample consists of approximately 51,000 clones, 93% of them appearing once. The J gene is TRBJ2-5, the V gene TRBV6-5, with TRBD1 matching 7 bases. The sample was peripheral blood, taken in the second trimester of pregnancy. The TCR sequence derives from a female donor with multiple sclerosis, enrolled in a pregnancy study. As DNA, the CDR3 is TGTGCCAGCAGTTACTCGGCAGGGGGAGTTGGGGAGACCCAGTACTTC. Translated: CASSYSAGGVGETQYF.